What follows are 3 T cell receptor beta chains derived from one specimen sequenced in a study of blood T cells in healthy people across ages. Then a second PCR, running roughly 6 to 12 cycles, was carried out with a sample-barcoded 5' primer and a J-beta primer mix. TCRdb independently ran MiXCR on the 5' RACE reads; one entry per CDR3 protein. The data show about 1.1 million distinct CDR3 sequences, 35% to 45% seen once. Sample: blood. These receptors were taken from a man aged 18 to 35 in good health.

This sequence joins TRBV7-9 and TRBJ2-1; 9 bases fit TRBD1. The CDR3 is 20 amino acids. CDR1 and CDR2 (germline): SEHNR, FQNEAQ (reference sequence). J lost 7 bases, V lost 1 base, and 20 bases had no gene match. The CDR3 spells CASSLEPQGAWSPSRNEQFF. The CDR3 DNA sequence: TGTGCCAGCAGCTTAGAACCACAGGGGGCATGGAGTCCAAGTAGAAATGAGCAGTTCTTC. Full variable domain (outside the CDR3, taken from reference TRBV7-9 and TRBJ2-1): DTGVSQNPRHKITKRGQNVTFRCDPISEHNRLYWYRQTLGQGPEFLTYFQNEAQLEKSRLLSDRFSAERPKGSFSTLEIQRTEQGDSAMYLCASSLEPQGAWSPSRNEQFFGPGTRLTVL.

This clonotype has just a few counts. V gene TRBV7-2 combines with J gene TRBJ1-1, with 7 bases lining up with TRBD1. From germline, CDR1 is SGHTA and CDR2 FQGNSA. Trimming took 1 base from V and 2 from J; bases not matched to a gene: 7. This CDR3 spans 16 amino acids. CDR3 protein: CASSLDAGQLNTEAFF. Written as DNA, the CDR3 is TGTGCCAGCAGCTTAGATGCGGGACAGCTAAACACTGAAGCTTTCTTT.

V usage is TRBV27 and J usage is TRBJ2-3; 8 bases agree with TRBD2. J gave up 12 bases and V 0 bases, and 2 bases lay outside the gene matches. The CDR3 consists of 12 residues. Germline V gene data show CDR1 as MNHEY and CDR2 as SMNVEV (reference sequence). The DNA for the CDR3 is TGTGCCAGCAGTTTATCCGGACTAGCTCAGTATTTT. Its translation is CASSLSGLAQYF.